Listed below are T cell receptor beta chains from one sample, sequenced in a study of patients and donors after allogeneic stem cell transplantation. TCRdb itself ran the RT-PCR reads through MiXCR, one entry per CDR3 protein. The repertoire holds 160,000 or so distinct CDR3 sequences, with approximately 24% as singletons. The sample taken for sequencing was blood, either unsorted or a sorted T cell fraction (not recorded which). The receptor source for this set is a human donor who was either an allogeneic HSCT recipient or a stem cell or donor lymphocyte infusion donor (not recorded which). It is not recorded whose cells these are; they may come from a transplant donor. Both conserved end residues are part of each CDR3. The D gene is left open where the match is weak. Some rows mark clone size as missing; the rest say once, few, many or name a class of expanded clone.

CDR3: CASSVGTPYLYNEQFF
DNA: TGTGCCAGCAGCGTAGGGACTCCCTACCTGTACAATGAGCAGTTCTTC
J: TRBJ2-1
V: TRBV9
size: many
D: -

CDR3: CATSGTGTTLGF
DNA: TGTGCCACCAGTGGCACCGGGACAACCCTAGGCTTT
J: TRBJ1-1
V: TRBV24-1
size: many
D: -

CDR3: CASSPGQGNFYEQYF
DNA: TGTGCCAGCAGTCCGGGACAGGGAAACTTCTACGAGCAGTACTTC
J: TRBJ2-7
V: TRBV12-3/TRBV12-4
size: -
D: TRBD1

CDR3: CASSFSGDTQYF
DNA: TGCGCCAGCAGCTTTTCTGGAGATACGCAGTATTTT
J: TRBJ2-3
V: TRBV5-1
size: few
D: -

CDR3: CSVLHRETQYF
DNA: TGCAGCGTCCTGCACAGAGAGACCCAGTACTTC
J: TRBJ2-5
V: TRBV29-1
size: once
D: -

CDR3: CAIRRDRSYNEQFF
DNA: TGTGCCATCAGGAGGGACAGATCCTACAATGAGCAGTTCTTC
J: TRBJ2-1
V: TRBV10-3
size: -
D: TRBD1

CDR3: CSARPGTGITEAFF
DNA: TGCAGTGCTCGCCCGGGGACAGGTATCACTGAAGCTTTCTTT
J: TRBJ1-1
V: TRBV20-1
size: -
D: TRBD1

CDR3: CATTDGMNNQPQHF
DNA: TGTGCCACCACGGACGGAATGAATAATCAGCCCCAGCATTTT
J: TRBJ1-5
V: TRBV10-3
size: many
D: -

CDR3: CASSLGTGSGNTIYF
DNA: TGCGCCAGCAGCTTGGGGACGGGTTCTGGAAACACCATATATTTT
J: TRBJ1-3
V: TRBV5-1
size: -
D: -

CDR3: CASDPDLQETQYF
DNA: TGTGCCTCAGACCCAGACCTACAAGAGACCCAGTACTTC
J: TRBJ2-5
V: TRBV30
size: -
D: -

CDR3: CASSQGDNNYGYTF
DNA: TGCGCCAGCAGCCAAGGGGACAATAACTATGGCTACACCTTC
J: TRBJ1-2
V: TRBV4-3
size: few
D: -

CDR3: CASSQVADEQFF
DNA: TGTGCCAGCAGCCAAGTGGCGGATGAGCAGTTCTTC
J: TRBJ2-1
V: TRBV3-1
size: -
D: -